Below, 21 T cell receptor beta chains from the same sample are listed, as sequenced in a study of shared clonotypes between healthy human individuals. The data were produced by immunoSEQ multiplex PCR, yet TCRdb's version contains in-frame clones alone and is incomplete. The sample has more than 2,000,000 clones, roughly 92% seen once; the top ten hold around 0.15%. Sequenced sample: naive CD4+ T cells sorted from blood. Regarding subset: CD45RA+ positively selected. The receptors were sampled from a man younger than 35 in good health.

This sequence joins TRBV12-5 and TRBJ2-7; TRBD2 might be the D (6 bases). The CDR3 contains 18 residues. The germline V gene encodes CDR1 LGHNT and CDR2 FRNRAP. With 0 bases removed from V and 2 bases from J, the gap between germline ends came to 20 bases. The CDR3 DNA reads as TGTGCTAGTGGTTTGGTAGGCGCAGGGAACGGGAGAACCTACGAGCAGTACTTC. As protein: CASGLVGAGNGRTYEQYF.

The count of this clone is one. The chain has TRBV7-3 and TRBJ2-3; D unresolved. The V end lost 5 bases, the J end lost 0 bases, and 15 bases lay between the germline ends. This CDR3 is 16 amino acids long. Germline V gene data show CDR1 as SGHTA and CDR2 as FQGTGA. CDR3 bases: TGTGCCAGCAGCAACCTAGGGCATGTAAGCACAGATACGCAGTATTTT. This gives the protein CASSNLGHVSTDTQYF.

The chain has TRBV5-1 and TRBJ1-6; the D is unclear. CDR1 and CDR2 from the germline V gene are SGHRS and YFSETQ. The V and J ends lost 3 bases and 0 bases respectively, with 10 bases between them. The CDR3 length is 16 residues. CDR3 sequence reads: CASSSNTNSYNSPLHF. The CDR3 coding sequence is TGCGCCAGCAGCTCGAACACCAACTCCTATAATTCACCCCTCCACTTT. Looking up the rest from reference TRBV5-1 and TRBJ1-6 gives the full variable domain: KAGVTQTPRYLIKTRGQQVTLSCSPISGHRSVSWYQQTPGQGLQFLFEYFSETQRNKGNFPGRFSGRQFSNSRSEMNVSTLELGDSALYLCASSSNTNSYNSPLHFGNGTRLTVT.

V gene TRBV6-5 combines with J gene TRBJ1-4; D is unresolved. Trimming took 5 bases from V and 5 from J, leaving 9 bases between them. Germline CDR1 MNHEY, CDR2 SVGAGI. The CDR3 is 13 amino acids. CDR3 region: CASSPGPNEKLFF. The CDR3 DNA is TGTGCCAGCAGTCCAGGACCGAATGAAAAACTGTTTTTT.

This rearrangement joins TRBV27 to TRBJ2-5, with 8 bases fitting TRBD2. V shed 6 bases and J 1 base; nucleotides not matched to a gene: 7. Germline CDR1 and CDR2: MNHEY and SMNVEV (reference sequence). The CDR3 has 15 residues. As DNA, the CDR3 is TGTGCCAGCAGGACCCTAGCGGGTGGCCAAGAGACCCAGTACTTC. It translates to CASRTLAGGQETQYF.

V gene TRBV6-1 combines with J gene TRBJ1-5, with 7 bases identical to TRBD1. Per the germline V gene, CDR1 is MNHNS and CDR2 is SASEGT. V dropped 4 bases and J dropped 7; count of bases not matched to a gene: 10. The CDR3 covers 15 residues. CDR3 sequence (DNA): TGTGCCAGCAGTGTCGAAGAGGGGGCCCGGCAGCCCCAGCATTTT. Protein product: CASSVEEGARQPQHF.

This chain joins TRBV2 and TRBJ2-1, with no clear D. Per the germline V gene, CDR1 is SNHLY and CDR2 is FYNNEI. Trimming took off 3 bases at V and 8 bases at J, with 17 bases between the two ends. The CDR3 runs to 15 residues. The CDR3 DNA reads TGTGCCAGCAGTGAGAACTCATGGAGTTTGGATGAGCAGTTCTTC. This encodes CASSENSWSLDEQFF.

The chain employs TRBV4-2 and TRBJ2-5; 10 bases are a match to TRBD2. The CDR3 covers 19 residues. V lost 1 base, J lost 3 bases, and 14 bases stayed unmatched. The germline V gene encodes CDR1 LGHNA and CDR2 YNFKEQ. CDR3 DNA: TGTGCCAGCAGCCAAGGGCTTACTAGCGGGGCCTGGTCCGAAGAGACCCAGTACTTC. Translation: CASSQGLTSGAWSEETQYF.

The J gene is TRBJ1-5, the V gene TRBV7-4, with 9 bases fitting TRBD1. The J segment lost 6 bases and the V segment lost 7 bases, leaving 28 bases of the junction unmatched. CDR1 is SGHVT, CDR2 SQSDAQ, per germline. CDR3 length: 21 amino acids. CDR3 DNA: TGTGCCAGCACAGCTTTCATTTTCGGGACAGGGAGAGGGGAGTGGGGTCAGCCCCAGCATTTT. Translated, it gives CASTAFIFGTGRGEWGQPQHF.

This chain uses TRBV7-3 with TRBJ2-1; 7 positions agree with TRBD1. The CDR3 has 15 amino acids. CDR1 is SGHTA, CDR2 FQGTGA, per germline. Losses at the gene ends were 4 bases for V and 2 bases for J; bases not matched to a gene: 5. The CDR3 spells CASSSYRGAYNEQFF. The CDR3 DNA is TGTGCCAGCAGCTCCTACAGGGGCGCCTACAATGAGCAGTTCTTC.

This chain connects TRBV9 to TRBJ2-5; TRBD1 or TRBD2 may be the D gene (6 bases each). There are 15 residues in the CDR3. Germline loops: CDR1 SGDLS, CDR2 YYNGEE. Trimming stripped 0 bases from V and 2 bases from J, with 11 bases between. DNA of the CDR3: TGTGCCAGCAGCGTAGGCCGGGGGCGACAAGAGACCCAGTACTTC. It translates to CASSVGRGRQETQYF.

The V and J genes are TRBV6-1 and TRBJ2-3; 7 nucleotides line up with TRBD2. Germline V gives CDR1 MNHNS, CDR2 SASEGT. The CDR3 has 14 amino acids. Trimming at V came to 7 bases and at J to 4 bases, leaving 8 bases not matched to a gene. The CDR3 reads CASKGGNLADTQYF. The DNA of the CDR3 is TGTGCCAGCAAGGGAGGGAATCTCGCAGATACGCAGTATTTT.

V gene TRBV5-1 combines with J gene TRBJ2-1, with 7 bases lining up with TRBD2. CDR1 and CDR2 from the germline V gene are SGHRS and YFSETQ. There are 16 residues in the CDR3. Trimming at V came to 5 bases and at J to 6 bases, leaving 14 bases not matched to a gene. In DNA form, the CDR3 reads TGCGCCAGCAGTCCCCGACTAGCCGGTTCAGCCAATGAGCAGTTCTTC. Translated, it gives CASSPRLAGSANEQFF.

V and J are TRBV5-1 and TRBJ1-2; a weak D match, TRBD1 (5 bases). Per germline, CDR1 SGHRS and CDR2 YFSETQ. This CDR3 region has 15 residues. The V and J ends lost 6 bases and 1 base respectively, with 16 bases between them. The chain's CDR3 is CASTSGTEYNYGYTF. The CDR3 nucleotides read TGCGCCAGCACCTCCGGGACCGAGTATAACTATGGCTACACCTTC.

The chain recombines TRBV7-2 with TRBJ2-1; 10 bases fit TRBD2. The CDR3 has 17 amino acids. Per the germline V gene, CDR1 is SGHTA and CDR2 is FQGNSA. V trimming: 3 bases; J trimming: 4 bases; junction bases outside the gene matches: 9. CDR3 nucleotides: TGTGCCAGCAGCTTTCACTTGGGGACTAGCGCTTACAATGAGCAGTTCTTC. Protein product: CASSFHLGTSAYNEQFF.

V gene TRBV6-5 combines with J gene TRBJ2-5, with TRBD1 identical over 9 bases. Germline trimming cut 4 bases from V and 0 bases from J; bases unmatched to any gene: 6. This CDR3 is built from 16 residues. Germline V gene sequence: CDR1 MNHEY, CDR2 SVGAGI. This chain's CDR3 is CASSFGQGKYQETQYF. The CDR3 nucleotides are TGTGCCAGCAGTTTTGGACAGGGGAAGTACCAAGAGACCCAGTACTTC.

V usage is TRBV7-6 and J usage is TRBJ2-2, with D possibly being TRBD2 (5 bases). Trimming pared 2 bases from V and 6 bases from J, leaving 7 bases between. This CDR3 has 13 amino acids. The V gene's germline CDR1 is SGHVS and CDR2 FNYEAQ. Here the CDR3 DNA reads TGTGCCAGCAGCTTATCGGAGGCCGGGGAGCTGTTTTTT. It codes for CASSLSEAGELFF.

The chain is built from TRBV5-1 and TRBJ2-7, with 7 nucleotides matching TRBD1. The J segment lost 2 bases and the V segment lost 4 bases, leaving 9 bases of the junction unmatched. The CDR3 runs 15 residues. Germline lookup yields CDR1 SGHRS and CDR2 YFSETQ. CDR3 coding DNA: TGCGCCAGCAGCGTCCTGGGACAGTCAGCCTACGAGCAGTACTTC. Residues: CASSVLGQSAYEQYF.

As concerns this clone: Within the sample, other DNA sequences also encode this same CDR3. V is TRBV7-2 and J is TRBJ2-7; tentative D call: TRBD2 (5 bases). Germline assignment: CDR1 SGHTA and CDR2 FQGNSA. CDR3 size: 14 residues. V was clipped by 8 bases and J by 0 bases, with 14 bases between them. In DNA, the CDR3 is TGTGCCAGCTCCTCCGGCGGGTCCTCCTACGAGCAGTACTTC. Amino acids: CASSSGGSSYEQYF.

V is TRBV6-6 and J is TRBJ2-7; 7 bases match TRBD1. Germline V gives CDR1 MNHNY, CDR2 SVGAGI (reference sequence). V was pared by 6 bases and J by 3 bases, with 5 bases of the junction left unmatched. This CDR3 comprises 13 residues. The CDR3 is CASSRGQDYEQYF. The CDR3 bases are TGTGCCAGCAGCCGAGGACAGGACTACGAGCAGTACTTC.

The V gene is TRBV2, the J gene TRBJ2-7, with 8 bases that match TRBD1. This CDR3 region has 15 residues. CDR1 SNHLY and CDR2 FYNNEI come from the germline V gene. After removal of 6 bases from V and 2 bases from J, the junction contained 9 bases not matched to a gene. The CDR3 protein is CASSPDRGVAYEQYF. CDR3 sequence (DNA): TGTGCCAGCAGCCCCGACAGGGGCGTTGCCTACGAGCAGTACTTC. Using reference TRBV2 and TRBJ2-7 for the parts outside the CDR3, the full variable domain is EPEVTQTPSHQVTQMGQEVILRCVPISNHLYFYWYRQILGQKVEFLVSFYNNEISEKSEIFDDQFSVERPDGSNFTLKIRSTKLEDSAMYFCASSPDRGVAYEQYFGPGTRLTVT.